This T cell receptor (beta chain) was sequenced for a study of T cell repertoires in cytomegalovirus infection. This clonotype was observed many times. The antigen is not known. Each CDR3 protein gets one entry after TCRdb re-called the reads with MiXCR. The sample contains some 150,000 distinct CDR3 sequences, approximately 5.9% of which appear only once. Study-wide findings and caveats: Across the ex vivo response, the dominant clonotypes were HLA-C-restricted CMV-specific TCR beta clonotypes.

Per germline, CDR1 LNHDA and CDR2 SQIVND (reference sequence). The CDR3 runs to 13 residues. V was pared by 5 bases and J by 6 bases, with 4 bases of the junction left unmatched. This receptor was identified in a human donor in good health (CMV status not recorded). Some clones in this sample may be carry-over from other donors' samples. Sequencing input: PBMCs. V gene TRBV19 combines with J gene TRBJ1-5; 7 bases match TRBD1. DNA of the CDR3: TGTGCCAGTAGTCGAGACAGGGTTCAGCCCCAGCATTTT. The encoded protein is CASSRDRVQPQHF.